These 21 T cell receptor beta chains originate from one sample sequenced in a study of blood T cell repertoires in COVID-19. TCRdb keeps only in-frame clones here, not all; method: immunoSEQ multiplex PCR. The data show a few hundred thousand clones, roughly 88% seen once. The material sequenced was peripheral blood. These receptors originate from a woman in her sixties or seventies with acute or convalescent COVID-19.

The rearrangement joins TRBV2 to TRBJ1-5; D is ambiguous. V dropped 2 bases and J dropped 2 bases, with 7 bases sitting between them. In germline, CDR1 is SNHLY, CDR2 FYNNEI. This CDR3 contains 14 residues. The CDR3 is CASSEWLGNQPQHF. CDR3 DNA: TGTGCCAGCAGTGAATGGCTGGGCAATCAGCCCCAGCATTTT. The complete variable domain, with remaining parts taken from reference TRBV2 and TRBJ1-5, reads EPEVTQTPSHQVTQMGQEVILRCVPISNHLYFYWYRQILGQKVEFLVSFYNNEISEKSEIFDDQFSVERPDGSNFTLKIRSTKLEDSAMYFCASSEWLGNQPQHFGDGTRLSIL.

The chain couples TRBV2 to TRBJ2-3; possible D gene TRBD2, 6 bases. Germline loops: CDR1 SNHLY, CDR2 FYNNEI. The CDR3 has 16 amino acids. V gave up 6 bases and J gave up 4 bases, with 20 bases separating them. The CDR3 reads CASRGPRRGEADTQYF. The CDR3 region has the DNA TGTGCCAGCAGGGGGCCTAGGAGGGGAGAAGCAGATACGCAGTATTTT. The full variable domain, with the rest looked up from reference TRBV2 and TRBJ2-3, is EPEVTQTPSHQVTQMGQEVILRCVPISNHLYFYWYRQILGQKVEFLVSFYNNEISEKSEIFDDQFSVERPDGSNFTLKIRSTKLEDSAMYFCASRGPRRGEADTQYFGPGTRLTVL.

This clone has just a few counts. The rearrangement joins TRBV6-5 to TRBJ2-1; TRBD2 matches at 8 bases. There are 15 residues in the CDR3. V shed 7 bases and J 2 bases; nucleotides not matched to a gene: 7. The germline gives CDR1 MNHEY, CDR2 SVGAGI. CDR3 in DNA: TGTGCCAGCATTAAGGCGGGGGGCCCCTACAATGAGCAGTTCTTC. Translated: CASIKAGGPYNEQFF.

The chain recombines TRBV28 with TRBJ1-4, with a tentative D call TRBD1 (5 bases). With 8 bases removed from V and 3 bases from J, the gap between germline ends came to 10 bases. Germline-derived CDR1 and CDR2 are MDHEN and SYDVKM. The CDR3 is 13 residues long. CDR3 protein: CASGRGANEKLFF. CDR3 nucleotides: TGTGCCAGCGGCCGGGGGGCTAATGAAAAACTGTTTTTT.

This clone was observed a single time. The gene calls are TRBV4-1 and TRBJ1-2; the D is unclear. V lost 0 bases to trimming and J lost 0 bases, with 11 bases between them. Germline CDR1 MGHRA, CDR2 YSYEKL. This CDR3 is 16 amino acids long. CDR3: CASSQEPTTANYGYTF. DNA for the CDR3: TGCGCCAGCAGCCAAGAACCGACAACCGCTAACTATGGCTACACCTTC.

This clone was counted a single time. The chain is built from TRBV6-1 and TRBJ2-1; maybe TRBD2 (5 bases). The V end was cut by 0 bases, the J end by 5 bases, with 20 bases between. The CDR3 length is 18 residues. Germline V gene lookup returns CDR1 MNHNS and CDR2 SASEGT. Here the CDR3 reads CASSEAAKGAVSHNEQFF. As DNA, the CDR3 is TGTGCCAGCAGTGAAGCCGCTAAGGGAGCGGTCTCTCACAATGAGCAGTTCTTC.

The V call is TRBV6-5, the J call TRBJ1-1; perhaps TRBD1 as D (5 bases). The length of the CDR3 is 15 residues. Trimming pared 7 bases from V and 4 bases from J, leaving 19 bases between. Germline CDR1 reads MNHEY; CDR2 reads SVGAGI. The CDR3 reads CASTPTRSGATEAFF. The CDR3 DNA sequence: TGTGCCAGCACCCCGACACGCTCTGGGGCCACTGAAGCTTTCTTT.

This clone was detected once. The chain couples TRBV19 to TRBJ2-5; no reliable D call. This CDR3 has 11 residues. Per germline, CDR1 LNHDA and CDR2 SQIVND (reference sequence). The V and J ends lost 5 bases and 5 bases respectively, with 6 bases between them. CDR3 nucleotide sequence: TGTGCCAGTAGTGGCAGGGAGACCCAGTACTTC. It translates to CASSGRETQYF.

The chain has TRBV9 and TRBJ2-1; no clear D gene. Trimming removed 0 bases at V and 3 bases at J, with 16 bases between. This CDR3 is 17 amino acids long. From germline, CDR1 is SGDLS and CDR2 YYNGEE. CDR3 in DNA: TGTGCCAGCAGCGTAGCCATCCGCGGAGCGCTCTACAATGAGCAGTTCTTC. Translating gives CASSVAIRGALYNEQFF.

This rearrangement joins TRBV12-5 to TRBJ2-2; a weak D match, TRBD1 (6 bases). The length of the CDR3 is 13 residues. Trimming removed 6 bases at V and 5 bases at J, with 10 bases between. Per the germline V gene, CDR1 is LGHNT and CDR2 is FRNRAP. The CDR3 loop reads CASGPTGTGELFF. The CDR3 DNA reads TGTGCTAGTGGCCCAACAGGGACCGGGGAGCTGTTTTTT.

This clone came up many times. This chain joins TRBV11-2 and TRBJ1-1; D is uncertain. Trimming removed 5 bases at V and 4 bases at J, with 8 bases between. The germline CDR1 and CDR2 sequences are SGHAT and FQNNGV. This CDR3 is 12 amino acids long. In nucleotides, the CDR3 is TGTGCCAGCAGCACTATAATCACTGAAGCTTTCTTT. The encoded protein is CASSTIITEAFF.

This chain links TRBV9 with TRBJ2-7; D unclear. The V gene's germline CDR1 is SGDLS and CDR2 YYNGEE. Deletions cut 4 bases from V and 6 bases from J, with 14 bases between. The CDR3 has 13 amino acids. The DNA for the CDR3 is TGTGCCAGCAGCCCGTCCCCCCTTCGCGAGCAGTACTTC. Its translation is CASSPSPLREQYF.

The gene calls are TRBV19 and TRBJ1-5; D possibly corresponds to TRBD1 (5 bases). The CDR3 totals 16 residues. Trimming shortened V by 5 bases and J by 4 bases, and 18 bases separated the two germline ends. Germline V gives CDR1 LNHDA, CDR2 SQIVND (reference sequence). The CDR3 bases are TGTGCCAGTAGTCCCCGGGGAGGGGCCCTAAATCAGCCCCAGCATTTT. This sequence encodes CASSPRGGALNQPQHF.

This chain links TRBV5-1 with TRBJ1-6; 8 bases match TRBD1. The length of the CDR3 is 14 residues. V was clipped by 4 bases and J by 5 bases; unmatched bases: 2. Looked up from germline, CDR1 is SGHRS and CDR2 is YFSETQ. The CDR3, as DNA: TGCGCCAGCAGCACGGGACAGGATAATTCACCCCTCCACTTT. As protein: CASSTGQDNSPLHF.

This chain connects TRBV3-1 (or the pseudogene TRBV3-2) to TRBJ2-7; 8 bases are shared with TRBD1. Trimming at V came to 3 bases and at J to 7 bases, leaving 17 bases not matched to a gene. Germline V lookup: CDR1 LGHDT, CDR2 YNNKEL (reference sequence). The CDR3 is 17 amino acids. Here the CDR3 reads CASSHRLAGTGRREQYF. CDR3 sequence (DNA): TGTGCCAGCAGCCATCGCTTAGCCGGGACAGGACGGAGGGAGCAGTACTTC.

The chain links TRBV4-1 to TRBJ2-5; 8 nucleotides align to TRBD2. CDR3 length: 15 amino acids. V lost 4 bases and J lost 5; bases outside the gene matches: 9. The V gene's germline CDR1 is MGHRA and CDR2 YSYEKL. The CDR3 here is CASSPEAGVRETQYF. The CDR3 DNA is TGCGCCAGCAGCCCCGAAGCGGGGGTCAGGGAGACCCAGTACTTC.

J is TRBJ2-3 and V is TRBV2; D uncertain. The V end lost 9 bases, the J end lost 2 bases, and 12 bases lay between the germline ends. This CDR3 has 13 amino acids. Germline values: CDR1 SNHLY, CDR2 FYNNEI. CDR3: CARSRPDTDTQYF. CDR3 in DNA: TGTGCCAGGTCTCGTCCAGACACAGATACGCAGTATTTT.

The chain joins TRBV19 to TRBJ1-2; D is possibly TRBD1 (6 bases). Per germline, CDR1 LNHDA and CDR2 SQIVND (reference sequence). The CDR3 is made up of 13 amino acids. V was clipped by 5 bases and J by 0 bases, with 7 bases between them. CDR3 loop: CASSQGTNYGYTF. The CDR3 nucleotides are TGTGCCAGTAGTCAGGGGACTAACTATGGCTACACCTTC.

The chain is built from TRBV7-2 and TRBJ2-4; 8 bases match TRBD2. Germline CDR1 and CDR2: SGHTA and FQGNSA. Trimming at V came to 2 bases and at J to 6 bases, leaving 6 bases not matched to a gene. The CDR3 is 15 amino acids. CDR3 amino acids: CASSLSASGGNIQYF. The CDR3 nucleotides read TGTGCCAGCAGCTTATCCGCAAGCGGGGGAAACATTCAGTACTTC.

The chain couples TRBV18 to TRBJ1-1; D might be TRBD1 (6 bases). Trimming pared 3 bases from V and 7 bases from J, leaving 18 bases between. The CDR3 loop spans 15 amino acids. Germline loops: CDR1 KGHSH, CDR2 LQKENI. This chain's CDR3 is CASSPQSRQASEAFF. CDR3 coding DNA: TGTGCCAGCTCACCCCAGAGCCGACAGGCTAGTGAAGCTTTCTTT.

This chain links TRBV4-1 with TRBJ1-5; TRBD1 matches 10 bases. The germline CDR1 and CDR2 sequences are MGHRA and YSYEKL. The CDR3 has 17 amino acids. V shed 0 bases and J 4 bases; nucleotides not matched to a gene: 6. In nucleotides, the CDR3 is TGCGCCAGCAGCCAAGATTTGGGACAGGGGAGGAATCAGCCCCAGCATTTT. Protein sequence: CASSQDLGQGRNQPQHF.